Listed here are 30 T cell receptor beta chains from one sample, sequenced in a study of blood T cell repertoires in COVID-19. TCRdb keeps only in-frame clones here, not all; method: immunoSEQ multiplex PCR. This table has some 48,000 clones, about 78% appearing once. Sequenced: PBMCs or T cells enriched from blood (not recorded which). The receptors stem from a woman between 50 and 59 years old with acute COVID-19.

The table lists this clone with a count of one. CDR3 sequence reads: CASSKPRRDRGESGNEKLFF. The CDR3 DNA reads TGTGCCAGCAGCAAACCTAGGCGGGACAGGGGAGAGAGTGGAAATGAAAAACTGTTTTTT. V and J are TRBV21-1 and TRBJ1-4; the table's D call, TRBD1, was not checked against the DNA. TRBV21-1 is an annotated pseudogene. The CDR3 extends over 20 amino acids.

This rearrangement joins TRBV6-5 to TRBJ2-1, with 10 bases aligning to TRBD2. J lost 4 bases, V lost 6 bases, and 6 bases had no gene match. The CDR3 loop spans 15 amino acids. Per the germline V gene, CDR1 is MNHEY and CDR2 is SVGAGI. The CDR3 region is CASRVLAGSYNEQFF. CDR3 sequence (DNA): TGTGCCAGCAGGGTACTAGCGGGAAGTTACAATGAGCAGTTCTTC.

The V and J genes are TRBV5-1 and TRBJ1-2; weak D call: TRBD1 (6 bases). Germline values: CDR1 SGHRS, CDR2 YFSETQ. The CDR3 is 13 residues long. V lost 6 bases to trimming and J lost 4 bases, with 13 bases between them. The CDR3, as DNA: TGCGCCAGCAACCACGGACAGTCCTATGGCTACACCTTC. It is translated as CASNHGQSYGYTF.

The chain recombines TRBV5-1 with TRBJ2-2, with TRBD1 matching 7 bases. V lost 6 bases and J lost 0; bases outside the gene matches: 8. The germline V gene encodes CDR1 SGHRS and CDR2 YFSETQ. The CDR3 is 16 residues long. The CDR3 spells CASTFQGTANTGELFF. The CDR3, as DNA: TGCGCCAGCACCTTCCAGGGGACAGCGAACACCGGGGAGCTGTTTTTT. Supplemented by reference TRBV5-1 and TRBJ2-2, the full variable domain reads KAGVTQTPRYLIKTRGQQVTLSCSPISGHRSVSWYQQTPGQGLQFLFEYFSETQRNKGNFPGRFSGRQFSNSRSEMNVSTLELGDSALYLCASTFQGTANTGELFFGEGSRLTVL.

The chain links TRBV7-9 to TRBJ1-4; 7 nucleotides agree with TRBD1. The CDR3 loop spans 14 amino acids. The V and J ends lost 0 bases and 7 bases, in that order; junction bases with no gene match: 2. Looked up from germline, CDR1 is SEHNR and CDR2 is FQNEAQ (reference sequence). CDR3 region: CASSLAGTVEKLFF. CDR3 nucleotide sequence: TGTGCCAGCAGCTTAGCCGGGACAGTTGAAAAACTGTTTTTT.

The chain links TRBV28 to TRBJ1-2, with a possible D match to TRBD1 (6 bases). Germline V gene data show CDR1 as MDHEN and CDR2 as SYDVKM. V was cut by 2 bases and J by 4 bases, with 17 bases left in between. This CDR3 spans 16 amino acids. The CDR3 bases are TGTGCCAGCAGTTTACTGACAGCGACAGGACTCTATGGCTACACCTTC. Translated, it gives CASSLLTATGLYGYTF.

V is TRBV4-2 and J is TRBJ2-7; 9 nucleotides match TRBD2. The CDR3 sequence is 14 residues long. From germline, CDR1 is LGHNA and CDR2 YNFKEQ. V lost 4 bases, J lost 4 bases, and 5 bases stayed unmatched. CDR3 residues: CASSPERGVYEQYF. The CDR3 coding sequence is TGTGCCAGCAGCCCTGAGCGGGGGGTGTACGAGCAGTACTTC.

The J gene is TRBJ2-7, the V gene TRBV19, with 10 positions matching TRBD1. This CDR3 has 14 amino acids. Germline CDR1 LNHDA, CDR2 SQIVND (reference sequence). With V trimmed by 3 bases and J by 5 bases, 4 bases remained unmatched. The CDR3 nucleotides read TGTGCCAGTAGTATGACCGGGACAGGGGACGAGCAGTACTTC. This codes for CASSMTGTGDEQYF. Looking up the rest from reference TRBV19 and TRBJ2-7 gives the full variable domain: DGGITQSPKYLFRKEGQNVTLSCEQNLNHDAMYWYRQDPGQGLRLIYYSQIVNDFQKGDIAEGYSVSREKKESFPLTVTSAQKNPTAFYLCASSMTGTGDEQYFGPGTRLTVT.

The chain recombines TRBV12-3 or TRBV12-4 with TRBJ1-1, with D unclear. The V gene lost 5 bases and the J gene lost 7 bases, with 11 bases spanning the gap. This CDR3 is built from 12 residues. The CDR3 sequence: CASSRRRGEAFF. CDR3 in DNA: TGTGCCAGCAGTCGCCGACGAGGTGAAGCTTTCTTT.

This sequence joins TRBV6-4 and TRBJ2-1; the match to TRBD1 covers 11 bases. Unmatched junction bases numbered 6, after V lost 0 bases and J lost 8 bases. The CDR3 sequence is 16 residues long. Germline CDR1 and CDR2: MRHNA and SNTAGT. DNA of the CDR3: TGTGCCAGCAGTGACTCGGCCGGACAGGGGGCTCATGAGCAGTTCTTC. Its translation is CASSDSAGQGAHEQFF.

V usage is TRBV27 and J usage is TRBJ2-5, with D maybe TRBD1 (5 bases). The CDR3 sequence is 13 residues long. Trimming pared 7 bases from V and 5 bases from J, leaving 14 bases between. Germline V CDR1 and CDR2: MNHEY, SMNVEV (reference sequence). The DNA for the CDR3 is TGTGCCAGCACAGGTCAGGGCTTGGAGACCCAGTACTTC. Translating gives CASTGQGLETQYF.

By sample share, this clone is large. The chain combines TRBV2 with TRBJ2-2; D may be TRBD1 (6 bases). The V and J ends lost 3 bases and 0 bases respectively, with 8 bases between them. This CDR3 is built from 15 residues. Germline V gene data show CDR1 as SNHLY and CDR2 as FYNNEI. CDR3 in amino acids: CASSDQGPNTGELFF. The DNA for the CDR3 is TGTGCCAGCAGTGACCAGGGGCCGAACACCGGGGAGCTGTTTTTT.

The chain employs TRBV5-1 and TRBJ2-3; 9 nucleotides align to TRBD1. Germline lookup yields CDR1 SGHRS and CDR2 YFSETQ. V lost 5 bases to trimming and J lost 0 bases; unmatched junction nucleotides: 7. CDR3 length equals 16 residues. The chain's CDR3 is CASSTGTGSSTDTQYF. CDR3 nucleotide sequence: TGCGCCAGCAGTACCGGGACAGGGTCTAGCACAGATACGCAGTATTTT.

This rearrangement joins TRBV5-1 to TRBJ2-3; 7 bases line up with TRBD1. Trimming cost V 1 base and J 4 bases; bases outside gene matches: 0. The germline gives CDR1 SGHRS, CDR2 YFSETQ. This CDR3 is built from 13 residues. The CDR3: CASSLTGADTQYF. The CDR3 DNA follows: TGCGCCAGCAGCTTGACAGGGGCAGATACGCAGTATTTT.

This clone has a handful of counts. V is TRBV28 and J is TRBJ2-7, with a weak D call TRBD1 (5 bases). Per germline, CDR1 MDHEN and CDR2 SYDVKM. The CDR3 is 16 residues long. The V and J ends lost 2 bases and 0 bases respectively, with 14 bases between them. Here the CDR3 DNA reads TGTGCCAGCAGTTTAGAACAGGAAGCTAGCTCCTACGAGCAGTACTTC. This codes for CASSLEQEASSYEQYF.

The chain uses TRBV18 and TRBJ2-1, with TRBD1 matching 8 bases. With V trimmed by 6 bases and J by 6 bases, 4 bases remained unmatched. Per germline, CDR1 KGHSH and CDR2 LQKENI. The length of the CDR3 is 13 residues. This chain's CDR3 is CASSLTGGNEQFF. In DNA form, the CDR3 reads TGTGCCAGCTCCCTTACAGGGGGCAATGAGCAGTTCTTC.

The V and J genes are TRBV7-2 and TRBJ1-6, with 11 positions matching TRBD1. CDR3 size: 14 residues. V dropped 5 bases and J dropped 10; count of bases not matched to a gene: 4. The germline CDR1 and CDR2 sequences are SGHTA and FQGNSA. Here the CDR3 reads CASSMRTGGSPLHF. Written as DNA, the CDR3 is TGTGCCAGCAGCATGCGGACAGGGGGCTCACCCCTCCACTTT.

This rearrangement joins TRBV5-6 to TRBJ1-2; tentatively, D is TRBD1 (6 bases). This CDR3 contains 12 residues. Germline loops: CDR1 SGHDT, CDR2 YYEEEE. Trimming shortened V by 4 bases and J by 10 bases, and 14 bases separated the two germline ends. In nucleotides, the CDR3 is TGTGCCAGCAGCCTGACGGACAGTCTCTACACCTTC. This codes for CASSLTDSLYTF.

V and J are TRBV23-1 and TRBJ1-1; 7 bases line up with TRBD1. TRBV23-1 is assigned to the ORF class and has an uncertain function. The CDR3 runs 16 residues. With V trimmed by 0 bases and J by 0 bases, 4 bases remained unmatched. Here the CDR3 DNA reads TGCGCCAGCAGTCAATCCTCAGACAGGGTGAACACTGAAGCTTTCTTT. Amino acids: CASSQSSDRVNTEAFF.

The DNA for the CDR3 is TGCGCCAGCAGCCAGCCATTTCGGACAGGGATTAGCGCAGATACGCAGTATTTT. Translating gives CASSQPFRTGISADTQYF. The genes are TRBV4-1 and TRBJ2-3, with 8 bases lining up with TRBD1. Trimming removed 3 bases from V and 4 bases from J; junction bases left unmatched: 15. Germline CDR1 reads MGHRA; CDR2 reads YSYEKL. The CDR3 is 18 residues long.

The rearrangement uses TRBV20-1 and TRBJ2-1, with TRBD2 matching 7 bases. CDR1 is DFQATT and CDR2 is SNEGSKA in the germline V gene (reference sequence). The CDR3 is 16 residues long. V was pared by 3 bases and J by 5 bases, with 13 bases of the junction left unmatched. CDR3 sequence: CSASLLGSGVNNEQFF. CDR3 sequence (DNA): TGCAGTGCTAGTCTCCTTGGGAGCGGGGTAAACAATGAGCAGTTCTTC.

The chain links TRBV5-1 to TRBJ1-1; D perhaps matches TRBD1 (6 bases). Trimming pared 3 bases from V and 7 bases from J, leaving 13 bases between. Germline values: CDR1 SGHRS, CDR2 YFSETQ. The CDR3 runs to 13 residues. CDR3 bases: TGCGCCAGCAGCTCGAACGGACAGTTTGAAGCTTTCTTT. It codes for CASSSNGQFEAFF.

This clone was counted between two and nine times. The rearrangement joins TRBV4-1 to TRBJ2-1, with TRBD2 as a possible D gene (6 bases). The CDR3 length is 15 residues. Germline V lookup: CDR1 MGHRA, CDR2 YSYEKL. V lost 0 bases, J lost 6 bases, and 12 bases lay in between. The CDR3 nucleotides read TGCGCCAGCAGCCAAGAACCGGGACTCCTCAATGAGCAGTTCTTC. Its translation is CASSQEPGLLNEQFF.

The gene calls are TRBV9 and TRBJ1-2; a possible D gene is TRBD1 (6 bases). The germline CDR1 and CDR2 sequences are SGDLS and YYNGEE. V was clipped by 3 bases and J by 4 bases, with 16 bases between them. The CDR3 runs 15 residues. For the CDR3, the DNA is TGTGCCAGCAGCGCTCCGGGATCAGGGGTCTATGGCTACACCTTC. Protein sequence: CASSAPGSGVYGYTF.

The chain recombines TRBV7-9 with TRBJ1-1; D might be TRBD1 (5 bases). The CDR3 sequence is 14 residues long. Germline-derived CDR1 and CDR2 are SEHNR and FQNEAQ (reference sequence). V dropped 4 bases and J dropped 4 bases, with 13 bases sitting between them. The CDR3 DNA reads as TGTGCCAGCAGCTCACTCAGGGCACCCACTGAAGCTTTCTTT. Translating gives CASSSLRAPTEAFF.

The J gene is TRBJ1-2, the V gene TRBV2, with TRBD1 identical over 8 bases. The CDR3 loop spans 15 amino acids. V was clipped by 7 bases and J by 4 bases; unmatched bases: 11. Germline assignment: CDR1 SNHLY and CDR2 FYNNEI. CDR3 nucleotides: TGTGCCAGCACACGGCAGGGGGCCGTAGGCTATGGCTACACCTTC. It specifies CASTRQGAVGYGYTF.

This chain connects TRBV11-3 to TRBJ2-1, with 12 bases matching TRBD2. The V gene's germline CDR1 is SGHNT and CDR2 YENEEA. The J segment lost 8 bases and the V segment lost 5 bases, leaving 13 bases of the junction unmatched. This CDR3 is built from 17 residues. The CDR3 DNA is TGTGCCAGCAGCCCACGCCAGACTAGCGGGGGCAGGGATGAGCAGTTCTTC. This sequence encodes CASSPRQTSGGRDEQFF.

The J gene is TRBJ1-6, the V gene TRBV6-6, with D perhaps TRBD1 (5 bases). V lost 5 bases and J lost 0, with 14 bases in between. CDR3 length equals 17 residues. The V gene's germline CDR1 is MNHNY and CDR2 SVGAGI (reference sequence). In nucleotides, the CDR3 is TGTGCCAGCAGTCGGGACTTTCAGAGCTCCTATAATTCACCCCTCCACTTT. This encodes CASSRDFQSSYNSPLHF.

This chain uses TRBV11-2 with TRBJ1-4; TRBD1 matches 7 bases. The V gene's germline CDR1 is SGHAT and CDR2 FQNNGV. CDR3 length: 15 amino acids. Trimming removed 5 bases from V and 7 bases from J; junction bases left unmatched: 10. The CDR3 loop reads CASSVQGGLSEKLFF. The DNA for the CDR3 is TGTGCCAGCAGCGTGCAAGGGGGCCTAAGTGAAAAACTGTTTTTT.

The rearrangement joins TRBV9 to TRBJ1-1; D possibly corresponds to TRBD1 (6 bases). V lost 3 bases and J lost 1, with 13 bases in between. Germline V gene lookup returns CDR1 SGDLS and CDR2 YYNGEE. This CDR3 comprises 15 residues. The CDR3 reads CASSALGQWNTEAFF. The CDR3 DNA is TGTGCCAGCAGCGCCCTTGGACAGTGGAACACTGAAGCTTTCTTT.